These 18 T cell receptor beta chains came from one sample sequenced in a study of T cells in Graves' hyperthyroidism and ophthalmopathy. Amplified TCR beta CDR3 regions came from RNA transcripts. The HTBI primer set served for first-round RT-PCR of the TCR CDR3. Each CDR3 protein gets one entry after TCRdb re-called the multiplex PCR reads with MiXCR. The sample holds almost 600,000 distinct CDR3 sequences, around 46% seen once. The sequenced material came from peripheral blood or thyroid tissue (not recorded which). The receptor set was obtained from a woman in her late teens or twenties with Graves' hyperthyroidism.

This clonotype was recorded a few times. This sequence joins TRBV5-1 and TRBJ2-5; possibly TRBD1 or TRBD2 for D (7 bases each). The CDR3 consists of 18 residues. CDR1 is SGHRS, CDR2 YFSETQ, per germline. V was trimmed by 3 bases and J by 5 bases, leaving 26 bases between them. The CDR3 sequence: CASSWGGHGGGDPETQYF. The CDR3 nucleotides are TGCGCCAGCAGCTGGGGGGGCCACGGAGGGGGCGATCCGGAGACCCAGTACTTC.

This clonotype was counted at least ten times. The chain carries TRBV7-9 and TRBJ1-1; D is unresolved. The ends were cut back, 5 bases at V and 6 bases at J, with 13 bases in the middle. Per the germline V gene, CDR1 is SEHNR and CDR2 is FQNEAQ (reference sequence). The CDR3 sequence is 13 residues long. The CDR3 reads CASSLNEAAEAFF. The CDR3 nucleotides read TGTGCCAGCAGCCTCAACGAGGCAGCTGAAGCTTTCTTT. Full variable domain (missing parts from reference TRBV7-9 and TRBJ1-1): DTGVSQNPRHKITKRGQNVTFRCDPISEHNRLYWYRQTLGQGPEFLTYFQNEAQLEKSRLLSDRFSAERPKGSFSTLEIQRTEQGDSAMYLCASSLNEAAEAFFGQGTRLTVV.

This rearrangement joins TRBV18 to TRBJ1-1; TRBD1 agrees at 8 bases. Germline CDR1 and CDR2: KGHSH and LQKENI. The CDR3 consists of 15 residues. Trimming removed 3 bases from V and 1 base from J; junction bases left unmatched: 4. CDR3: CASSPDRVWNTEAFF. CDR3 in DNA: TGTGCCAGCTCACCGGACAGGGTTTGGAACACTGAAGCTTTCTTT. Filled out from reference TRBV18 and TRBJ1-1, the complete variable domain reads NAGVMQNPRHLVRRRGQEARLRCSPMKGHSHVYWYRQLPEEGLKFMVYLQKENIIDESGMPKERFSAEFPKEGPSILRIQQVVRGDSAAYFCASSPDRVWNTEAFFGQGTRLTVV.

This clonotype occurred many times. This chain joins TRBV5-1 and TRBJ2-2; TRBD2 might be the D (6 bases). Germline V gene data show CDR1 as SGHRS and CDR2 as YFSETQ. The CDR3 consists of 18 residues. V lost 0 bases, J lost 0 bases, and 15 bases lay in between. CDR3 nucleotide sequence: TGCGCCAGCAGCTTGGCCGGGACTTCTACGCCGAACACCGGGGAGCTGTTTTTT. Protein: CASSLAGTSTPNTGELFF.

This clonotype was seen many times. This rearrangement joins TRBV6-5 to TRBJ1-4, with D uncertain. The CDR3 consists of 16 residues. CDR1 MNHEY and CDR2 SVGAGI come from the germline V gene. V gave up 0 bases and J gave up 4 bases, with 12 bases separating them. The CDR3 coding sequence is TGTGCCAGCAGTTACTCGGTCCCCACCTTTAATGAAAAACTGTTTTTT. Its protein is CASSYSVPTFNEKLFF.

This clonotype was observed many times. This chain connects TRBV20-1 to TRBJ1-4, with unresolved D. Trimming removed 3 bases at V and 8 bases at J, with 10 bases between. The CDR3 runs 12 residues. Germline CDR1 and CDR2: DFQATT and SNEGSKA (reference sequence). The CDR3 DNA reads TGCAGTGCTAGTACGGTTGGGGAAAAACTGTTTTTT. This codes for CSASTVGEKLFF.

This clonotype showed up just a few times. J is TRBJ1-5 and V is TRBV6-2 or TRBV6-3; D is uncertain. There are 17 residues in the CDR3. CDR1 is MNHEY, CDR2 SVGEGT, per germline. Trimming stripped 3 bases from V and 1 base from J, with 16 bases between. CDR3 residues: CASSYRVGSRSNQPQHF. DNA for the CDR3: TGTGCCAGCAGTTATCGAGTAGGGTCCAGGAGCAATCAGCCCCAGCATTTT.

V and J are TRBV7-9 and TRBJ2-7, with TRBD2 matching over 11 bases. The J call may not be correct, given that the DNA end is closer to TRBJ2-1. The CDR3 totals 17 residues. CDR1 and CDR2 from the germline V gene are SEHNR and FQNEAQ (reference sequence). This CDR3 is CASSPPLLAGVDNEQFF. DNA for the CDR3: TGTGCCAGCAGCCCGCCTTTACTAGCGGGAGTTGACAATGAGCAGTTCTTC.

This clonotype has a count of ten or more. The chain couples TRBV15 to TRBJ2-7; D is uncertain. The CDR3 runs 13 residues. CDR1 is LNHNV and CDR2 is YYDKDF in the germline V gene (reference sequence). Trimming shortened V by 0 bases and J by 4 bases, and 7 bases separated the two germline ends. The CDR3 DNA reads as TGTGCCACCAGCAGAGAGATTGGGTACGAGCAGTACTTC. Translation gives CATSREIGYEQYF.

This clonotype was detected ten times or more. J is TRBJ2-2 and V is TRBV7-2; tentative D call: TRBD2 (5 bases). Trimming pared 5 bases from V and 6 bases from J, leaving 16 bases between. CDR1 and CDR2 from the germline V gene are SGHTA and FQGNSA. This CDR3 is 15 amino acids long. The DNA of the CDR3 is TGTGCCAGCAGCCCAGCGAGGACTCTTGCCGGGGAGCTGTTTTTT. Translated: CASSPARTLAGELFF. Full variable domain (rest looked up from reference TRBV7-2 and TRBJ2-2): GAGVSQSPSNKVTEKGKDVELRCDPISGHTALYWYRQSLGQGLEFLIYFQGNSAPDKSGLPSDRFSAERTGGSVSTLTIQRTQQEDSAVYLCASSPARTLAGELFFGEGSRLTVL.

This clonotype was counted many times. The rearrangement links TRBV19 to TRBJ2-5; TRBD2 matches 7 bases. This CDR3 has 14 residues. With 11 bases clipped from V and 5 bases from J, the junction kept 14 bases outside the gene matches. Germline CDR1 and CDR2: LNHDA and SQIVND (reference sequence). The CDR3 nucleotides are TGTGCCGCCCGGGCGGCGGGAGTCTCCGAGACCCAGTACTTC. This sequence encodes CAARAAGVSETQYF.

This chain connects TRBV2 to TRBJ2-1; either TRBD1 or TRBD2 may supply D (7 bases each). From germline, CDR1 is SNHLY and CDR2 FYNNEI. V lost 11 bases and J lost 1, with 15 bases in between. The CDR3 is 14 residues long. CDR3 residues: CASQRDSSYNEQFF. The CDR3 region has the DNA TGTGCCTCCCAGCGGGACAGTTCCTACAATGAGCAGTTCTTC. Full variable domain (remainder filled in from reference TRBV2 and TRBJ2-1): EPEVTQTPSHQVTQMGQEVILRCVPISNHLYFYWYRQILGQKVEFLVSFYNNEISEKSEIFDDQFSVERPDGSNFTLKIRSTKLEDSAMYFCASQRDSSYNEQFFGPGTRLTVL.

This clonotype has ten or more counts. The gene calls are TRBV9 and TRBJ2-2; D unclear. CDR3 length: 14 amino acids. V shed 5 bases and J shed 5 bases, with 13 bases lying between them. CDR1 and CDR2 (germline): SGDLS, YYNGEE. The CDR3 DNA reads TGTGCCAGCAGAGCCTATCTAGAAACCGGGGAGCTGTTTTTT. This gives the protein CASRAYLETGELFF.

This clonotype was counted many times. V gene TRBV7-9 combines with J gene TRBJ1-1, with a tentative D call TRBD1 (5 bases). CDR3 length: 12 amino acids. From germline, CDR1 is SEHNR and CDR2 FQNEAQ (reference sequence). V lost 4 bases and J lost 7, with 10 bases in between. The DNA for the CDR3 is TGTGCCAGCAGCTCCGGGGGAGGTGAAGCTTTCTTT. Translating it yields CASSSGGGEAFF.

This chain links TRBV12-3 or TRBV12-4 with TRBJ1-4, with D hard to call. V lost 7 bases to trimming and J lost 8 bases, with 17 bases between them. The CDR3 loop spans 14 amino acids. Here the CDR3 reads CASTSGHSLEKLFF. The CDR3 nucleotides are TGTGCCAGCACCTCCGGGCACAGTCTCGAAAAACTGTTTTTT.

This clonotype was seen at least ten times. The chain carries TRBV19 and TRBJ1-1; no reliable D call. V lost 5 bases, J lost 0 bases, and 10 bases lay in between. This CDR3 has 14 amino acids. CDR1 is LNHDA and CDR2 is SQIVND in the germline V gene (reference sequence). Here the CDR3 DNA reads TGTGCCAGTAGTTGGGCCCGCATGAACACTGAAGCTTTCTTT. Its translation is CASSWARMNTEAFF.

Concerning this clonotype itself: This clone may be a read error of a much larger clone one base away. The chain carries TRBV20-1 and TRBJ2-7, with D maybe TRBD2 (6 bases). CDR3 length: 15 residues. The germline gives CDR1 DFQATT, CDR2 SNEGSKA (reference sequence). Trimming took 1 base from V and 3 from J, leaving 16 bases between them. DNA for the CDR3: TGCAGTGCTAGAGCTCCTCAGAGGGACTTCTACGAGCAGTACTTC. Protein sequence: CSARAPQRDFYEQYF.

The chain couples TRBV29-1 to TRBJ1-5, with a possible D match to TRBD1 (6 bases). Germline V gene sequence: CDR1 SQVTM, CDR2 ANQGSEA. V was trimmed by 7 bases and J by 0 bases, leaving 13 bases between them. The CDR3 consists of 14 residues. The CDR3 region has the DNA TGCAGCGGAGGGACATCCTATAGCAATCAGCCCCAGCATTTT. Translation gives CSGGTSYSNQPQHF.